This T cell receptor (beta chain) was sequenced in a study of CD8+ T cells in alopecia areata. General observations from the study: For lesional scalp, especially alopecia totalis/universalis, clonality was higher than in normal scalp. Scalp data also include sequences from resident alphabeta T cells of normal skin.

As regards this clone: What it recognizes is unknown.

RNA was extracted and reverse transcribed into cDNA as the sequencing template. This table comes from immunoSEQ multiplex PCR, and its TCRdb copy is limited to in-frame clones, with some not included. In the table there are approximately 210,000 clones, roughly 64% of which are singletons. Treatment denoted: oral pan-JAK inhibitor, 5-10 mg twice daily. The CDR3 has 14 amino acids. V was clipped by 4 bases and J by 8 bases, with 15 bases between them. Germline V gene lookup returns CDR1 SEHNR and CDR2 FQNEAQ (reference sequence). This specimen consisted of CD4+ T cells sorted from blood, obtained at week 4, from a patient treated with tofacitinib. The J gene is TRBJ2-1, the V gene TRBV7-9; D might be TRBD2 (7 bases). This clonotype originated in a human donor with alopecia areata. This chain's CDR3 is CASSSWGGQDEQFF. CDR3 coding DNA: TGTGCCAGCAGCTCCTGGGGGGGGCAGGATGAGCAGTTCTTC.